Here is one T cell receptor (beta chain) with its context. The method was immunoSEQ multiplex PCR; TCRdb's version includes in-frame clones alone and lacks a portion of them. The sample consists of 55,000 to 75,000 clones, more than 75% of them appearing once. V lost 5 bases and J lost 5, with 12 bases in between. This CDR3 is 13 amino acids long. The germline gives CDR1 SNHLY, CDR2 FYNNEI. This sample is part of a study of technical replicates of blood from a few donors. The chain uses TRBV2 and TRBJ2-5; D is perhaps TRBD1 (7 bases). Sequenced: PBMCs. This TCR was sampled from a human donor in good health. Some clones in this sample may be carry-over from other donors' samples. The CDR3 region is CASSRDSGETQYF. The CDR3 nucleotides read TGTGCCAGCAGTCGGGACAGCGGGGAGACCCAGTACTTC.